This note documents a single T cell receptor beta chain sequence. No antigen is known for it. Per germline, CDR1 MNHNS and CDR2 SASEGT. The ends lost 6 bases at V and 3 bases at J; junction bases unmatched: 12. The CDR3 runs 17 residues. This entry is derived from a study of naive and memory T cell subsets. General study results and limits: The power law exponent of TCR abundance differed between naive and memory cells. Naive repertoires, especially CD8, held a few larger clonotypes, possibly memory cells re-expressing CD45RA.

The beta constant-region primer was an equimolar mix of two oligonucleotides covering TRBC1 and TRBC2. Ligated cDNA was amplified by four rounds of PCR with nested alpha and beta constant-region primers and SP2. An oligonucleotide with the SP2 primer and a 12-nucleotide UMI was ligated to the cDNA 3' end. One entry per CDR3 protein, called by TCRdb with MiXCR from the UMI-ligation and nested PCR reads. The sample carries about 82,000 distinct CDR3 sequences, 9% recorded once. Material: naive CD8+ T cells from blood. This TCR derives from a human donor in good health. The rearrangement joins TRBV6-1 to TRBJ2-3; 10 bases are shared with TRBD2. The CDR3 sequence: CASREHEGLAPTDTQYF. The CDR3 DNA reads as TGTGCCAGCAGAGAGCATGAGGGACTAGCGCCGACAGATACGCAGTATTTT.